This T cell receptor (beta chain) comes out of a study of shared clonotypes between healthy human individuals. Profiled with immunoSEQ multiplex PCR; TCRdb holds only in-frame clones, not every one. In the table there are 2 million to 2.5 million clones, more than 90% of which are singletons. Study-wide results and caveats: Shared across a few donors were roughly 4.7% of the naive CD4 clonotypes. Limitation of the genetic and exposure-history diversity represented came from the few donors.

Note on this clone: No antigen is known for it.

Germline trimming cut 6 bases from V and 2 bases from J; bases unmatched to any gene: 4. CDR3 length: 13 amino acids. Germline V CDR1 and CDR2: SQVTM, ANQGSEA. Sequenced: naive CD4+ T cells sorted from blood. Described subset: CD45RA+ positively selected. The source is a man aged 18 to 35 in good health. The chain links TRBV29-1 to TRBJ1-1; 9 bases fit TRBD1. The chain's CDR3 is CSVRTGANTEAFF. The CDR3 DNA follows: TGCAGCGTCCGGACAGGGGCAAACACTGAAGCTTTCTTT.